One T cell receptor beta chain is described in this entry. This specimen belongs to a study of response to subunit inactivated influenza vaccine. TCRdb processed the RT-PCR reads anew with MiXCR; each CDR3 protein has one entry. The data show around 600,000 distinct CDR3 sequences, approximately 10% seen once. Trimming removed 0 bases from V and 6 bases from J, with 7 bases in between. CDR1 and CDR2 (germline): SGHKS, YYEKEE (reference sequence). The CDR3 loop spans 12 amino acids. These sequences were also reported in another study, on T cells expressing NK-cell markers. That paper adds: Synthesis of TCR beta cDNA relied on 5'RACE template switching carrying UMIs. Once again these clonotypes came out on top in the CD3+CD56-NKG2C+ fraction of several donors.

The material was PBMCs from blood, obtained on the day of vaccination. The J gene is TRBJ2-7, the V gene TRBV5-5; no firm D call. The receptor was derived from a man aged 50-60 years who received an inactivated influenza vaccine. CDR3 DNA: TGTGCCAGCAGCTTGGAGGGCATCGAGCAGTACTTC. Its translation is CASSLEGIEQYF.